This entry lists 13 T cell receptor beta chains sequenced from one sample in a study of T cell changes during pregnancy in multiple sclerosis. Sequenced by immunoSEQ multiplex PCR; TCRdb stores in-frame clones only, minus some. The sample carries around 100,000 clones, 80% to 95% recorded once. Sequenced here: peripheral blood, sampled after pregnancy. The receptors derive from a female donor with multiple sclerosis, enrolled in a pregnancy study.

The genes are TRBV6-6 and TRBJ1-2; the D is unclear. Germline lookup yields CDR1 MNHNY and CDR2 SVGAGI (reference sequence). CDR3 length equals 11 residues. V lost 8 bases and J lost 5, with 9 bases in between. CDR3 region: CASGPVYGYTF. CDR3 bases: TGTGCCAGCGGCCCCGTATATGGCTACACCTTC.

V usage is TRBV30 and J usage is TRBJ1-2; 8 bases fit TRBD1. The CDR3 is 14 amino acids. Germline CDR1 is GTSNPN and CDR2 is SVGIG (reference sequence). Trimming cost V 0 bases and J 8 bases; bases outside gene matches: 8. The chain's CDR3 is CAWSVQDRARGYTF. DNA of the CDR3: TGTGCCTGGAGTGTACAGGACAGGGCGAGAGGCTACACCTTC.

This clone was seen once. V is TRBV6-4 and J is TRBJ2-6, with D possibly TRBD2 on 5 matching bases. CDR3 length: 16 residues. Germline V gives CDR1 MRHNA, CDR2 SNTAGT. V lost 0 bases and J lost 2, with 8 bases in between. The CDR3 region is CASSDSPGAGANVLTF. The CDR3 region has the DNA TGTGCCAGCAGTGACTCTCCCGGGGCTGGGGCCAACGTCCTGACTTTC.

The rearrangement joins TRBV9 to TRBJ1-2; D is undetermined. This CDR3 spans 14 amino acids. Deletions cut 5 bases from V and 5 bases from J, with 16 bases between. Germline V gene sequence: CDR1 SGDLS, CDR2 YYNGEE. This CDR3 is CASSSGKETYGYTF. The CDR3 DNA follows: TGTGCCAGCAGTTCCGGGAAGGAGACTTATGGCTACACCTTC. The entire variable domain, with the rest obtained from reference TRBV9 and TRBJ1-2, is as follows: DSGVTQTPKHLITATGQRVTLRCSPRSGDLSVYWYQQSLDQGLQFLIQYYNGEERAKGNILERFSAQQFPDLHSELNLSSLELGDSALYFCASSSGKETYGYTFGSGTRLTVV.

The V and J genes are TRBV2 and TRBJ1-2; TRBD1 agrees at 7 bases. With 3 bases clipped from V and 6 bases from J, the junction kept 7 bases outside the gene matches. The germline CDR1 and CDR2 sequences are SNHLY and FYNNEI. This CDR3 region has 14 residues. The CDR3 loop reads CASSDRQGLDGYTF. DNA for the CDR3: TGTGCCAGCAGTGATCGACAGGGTCTGGATGGCTACACCTTC.

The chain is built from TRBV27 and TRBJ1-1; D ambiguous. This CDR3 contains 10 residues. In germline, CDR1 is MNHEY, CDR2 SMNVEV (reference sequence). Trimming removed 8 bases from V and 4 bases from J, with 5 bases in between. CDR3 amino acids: CASGSTEAFF. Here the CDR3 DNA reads TGTGCCAGCGGGAGCACTGAAGCTTTCTTT.

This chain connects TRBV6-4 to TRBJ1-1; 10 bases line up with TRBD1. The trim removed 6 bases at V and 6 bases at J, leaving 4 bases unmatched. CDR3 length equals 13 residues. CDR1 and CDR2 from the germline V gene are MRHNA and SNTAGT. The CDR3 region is CASRGQGTAEAFF. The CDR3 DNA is TGTGCCAGCAGGGGACAGGGGACCGCTGAAGCTTTCTTT.

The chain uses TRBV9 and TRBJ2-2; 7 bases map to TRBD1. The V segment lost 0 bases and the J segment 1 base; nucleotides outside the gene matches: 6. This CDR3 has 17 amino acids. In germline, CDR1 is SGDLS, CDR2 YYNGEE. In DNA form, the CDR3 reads TGTGCCAGCAGCGTAGTATTCGGGACAGAGAACACCGGGGAGCTGTTTTTT. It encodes CASSVVFGTENTGELFF.

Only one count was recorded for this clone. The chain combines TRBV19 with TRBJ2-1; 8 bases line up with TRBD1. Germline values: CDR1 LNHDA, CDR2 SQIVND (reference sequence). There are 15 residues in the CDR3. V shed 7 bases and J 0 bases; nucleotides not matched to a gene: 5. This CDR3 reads CASKLTGGSYNEQFF. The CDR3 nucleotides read TGTGCCAGTAAGCTCACAGGGGGCTCCTACAATGAGCAGTTCTTC.

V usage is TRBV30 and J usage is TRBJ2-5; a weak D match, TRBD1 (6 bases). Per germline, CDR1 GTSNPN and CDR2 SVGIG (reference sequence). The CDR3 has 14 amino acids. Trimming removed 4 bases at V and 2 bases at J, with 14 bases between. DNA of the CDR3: TGTGCCTGGAACTTAGGGGGATGGCAAGAGACCCAGTACTTC. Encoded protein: CAWNLGGWQETQYF.

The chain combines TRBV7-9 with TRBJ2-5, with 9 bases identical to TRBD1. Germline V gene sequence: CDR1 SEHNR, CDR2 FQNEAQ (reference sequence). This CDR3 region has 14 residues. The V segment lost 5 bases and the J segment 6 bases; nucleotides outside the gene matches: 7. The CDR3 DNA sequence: TGTGCCAGCAGCCGCCGGGGACAGGGACAGACCCAGTACTTC. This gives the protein CASSRRGQGQTQYF.

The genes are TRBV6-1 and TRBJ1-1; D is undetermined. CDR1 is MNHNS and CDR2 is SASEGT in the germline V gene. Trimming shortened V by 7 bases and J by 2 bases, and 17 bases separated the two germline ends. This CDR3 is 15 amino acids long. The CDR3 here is CASKRVILLNTEAFF. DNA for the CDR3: TGTGCCAGCAAGAGGGTTATTCTTCTTAACACTGAAGCTTTCTTT.

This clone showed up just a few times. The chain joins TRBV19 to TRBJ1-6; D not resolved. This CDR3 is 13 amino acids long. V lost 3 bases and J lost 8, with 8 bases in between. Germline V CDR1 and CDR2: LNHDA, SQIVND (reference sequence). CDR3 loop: CASSIGDYSPLHF. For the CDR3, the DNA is TGTGCCAGTAGTATTGGAGACTATTCACCCCTCCACTTT. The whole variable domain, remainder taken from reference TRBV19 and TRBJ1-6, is DGGITQSPKYLFRKEGQNVTLSCEQNLNHDAMYWYRQDPGQGLRLIYYSQIVNDFQKGDIAEGYSVSREKKESFPLTVTSAQKNPTAFYLCASSIGDYSPLHFGNGTRLTVT.